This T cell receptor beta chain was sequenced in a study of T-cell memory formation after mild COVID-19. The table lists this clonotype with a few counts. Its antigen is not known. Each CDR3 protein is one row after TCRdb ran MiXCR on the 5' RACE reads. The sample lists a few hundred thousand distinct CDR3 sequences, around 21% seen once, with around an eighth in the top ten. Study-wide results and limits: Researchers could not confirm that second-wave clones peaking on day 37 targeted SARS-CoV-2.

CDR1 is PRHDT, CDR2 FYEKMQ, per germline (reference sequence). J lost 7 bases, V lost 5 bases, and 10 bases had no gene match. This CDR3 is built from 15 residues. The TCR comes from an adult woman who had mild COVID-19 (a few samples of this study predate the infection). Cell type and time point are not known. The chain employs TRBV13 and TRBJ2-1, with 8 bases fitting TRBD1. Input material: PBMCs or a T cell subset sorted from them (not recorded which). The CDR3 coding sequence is TGTGCCAGCAGCACAGACAGGGGCCCTCGGAATGAGCAGTTCTTC. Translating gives CASSTDRGPRNEQFF.